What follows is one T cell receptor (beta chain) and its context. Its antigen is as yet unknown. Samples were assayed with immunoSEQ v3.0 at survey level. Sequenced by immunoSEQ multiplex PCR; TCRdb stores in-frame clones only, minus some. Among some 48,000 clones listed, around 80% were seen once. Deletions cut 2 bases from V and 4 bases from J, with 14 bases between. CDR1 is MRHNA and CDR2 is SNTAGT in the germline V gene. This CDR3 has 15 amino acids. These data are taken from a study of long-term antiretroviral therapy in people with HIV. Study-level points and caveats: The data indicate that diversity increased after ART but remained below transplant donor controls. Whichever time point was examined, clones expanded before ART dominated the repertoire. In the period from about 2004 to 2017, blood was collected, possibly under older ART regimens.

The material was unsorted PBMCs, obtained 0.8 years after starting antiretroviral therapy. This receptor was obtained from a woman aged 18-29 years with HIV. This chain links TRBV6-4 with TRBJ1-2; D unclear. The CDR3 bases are TGTGCCAGCAGTGACGGAGGGCCTCGCAGCTATGGCTACACCTTC. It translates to CASSDGGPRSYGYTF.